The 22 T cell receptor beta chains given below trace back to one sample, sequenced in a study of identical twins. From the 5' RACE reads, TCRdb called clonotypes with MiXCR, one entry per CDR3 protein. The sample comprises about 1.7 million distinct CDR3 sequences, about 32% of which are singletons, and about 0.3% rests with the top ten. Source material: cord blood. These receptors were obtained from a newborn girl in good health.

V gene TRBV6-5 combines with J gene TRBJ1-1, with D perhaps TRBD1 (6 bases). This CDR3 has 16 residues. Germline CDR1 is MNHEY and CDR2 is SVGAGI. Trimming pared 0 bases from V and 1 base from J, leaving 12 bases between. CDR3 bases: TGTGCCAGCAGTTACTCGATGTACAGGGCGAACACTGAAGCTTTCTTT. Protein: CASSYSMYRANTEAFF.

At least ten counts were recorded for this clonotype. The J gene is TRBJ2-1, the V gene TRBV5-1, with 10 bases lining up with TRBD2. Per the germline V gene, CDR1 is SGHRS and CDR2 is YFSETQ. The CDR3 loop spans 12 amino acids. Germline trimming cut 3 bases from V and 10 bases from J; bases unmatched to any gene: 1. CDR3: CASSSGLAEQFF. CDR3 nucleotides: TGCGCCAGCAGCTCGGGACTAGCGGAGCAGTTCTTC.

This clonotype was observed a few times. V usage is TRBV29-1 and J usage is TRBJ2-5; TRBD2 matches at 8 bases. Germline V gene sequence: CDR1 SQVTM, CDR2 ANQGSEA. CDR3 size: 13 residues. Unmatched junction bases numbered 5, after V lost 6 bases and J lost 2 bases. The CDR3 region is CSVGGGGQETQYF. The CDR3 DNA reads as TGCAGCGTCGGGGGGGGTGGACAAGAGACCCAGTACTTC.

For this clonotype: A read error may be the cause here, since a much bigger clone is one base away. This chain links TRBV4-2 with TRBJ2-7; 7 bases line up with TRBD2. Germline V gene lookup returns CDR1 LGHNA and CDR2 YNFKEQ. This CDR3 contains 16 residues. CDR3 sequence: CASSQTAATSSYEQNF. The CDR3 coding sequence is TGTGCCAGCAGCCAGACTGCAGCGACTAGCTCCTACGAGCAGAACTTC.

This chain's CDR3 is CASSPTSPGNTGELFF. Written as DNA, the CDR3 is TGTGCCAGCAGTCCGACTAGCCCCGGGAACACCGGGGAGCTGTTTTTT. The chain joins TRBV27 to TRBJ2-2, with 7 bases matching TRBD2. The CDR3 is 16 amino acids. The germline CDR1 and CDR2 sequences are MNHEY and SMNVEV (reference sequence). Trimming at V came to 5 bases and at J to 1 base, leaving 7 bases not matched to a gene.

This clonotype appeared a few times. The chain is built from TRBV14 and TRBJ1-5, with a possible D match to TRBD1 (5 bases). From germline, CDR1 is SGHDN and CDR2 FVKESK. V lost 1 base and J lost 4, with 8 bases in between. CDR3 length: 14 residues. Here the CDR3 DNA reads TGTGCCAGCAGCCAAGGGGACGAGAATCAGCCCCAGCATTTT. Protein product: CASSQGDENQPQHF.

This clonotype has only a few counts. The V gene is TRBV20-1, the J gene TRBJ2-1; 8 bases line up with TRBD1. This CDR3 has 16 amino acids. The germline gives CDR1 DFQATT, CDR2 SNEGSKA (reference sequence). Trimming took 3 bases from V and 4 from J; bases not matched to a gene: 11. CDR3 DNA sequence: TGCAGTGCTAGGGCAAAAAACAGGGGGGAATACAATGAGCAGTTCTTC. It encodes CSARAKNRGEYNEQFF.

V gene TRBV6-5 combines with J gene TRBJ1-6, with D tentatively TRBD1 (6 bases). This CDR3 comprises 15 residues. The germline V gene has CDR1 MNHEY and CDR2 SVGAGI. V was cut by 0 bases and J by 7 bases, with 10 bases left in between. CDR3 sequence (DNA): TGTGCCAGCAGTTACTCGTGGGGGCGCAATTCACCCCTCCACTTT. Translation: CASSYSWGRNSPLHF.

This clonotype was seen at least ten times. The chain joins TRBV4-1 to TRBJ2-3; D uncertain. V shed 2 bases and J shed 8 bases, with 8 bases lying between them. Germline CDR1 is MGHRA and CDR2 is YSYEKL. The CDR3 extends over 12 amino acids. This CDR3 reads CASSQLAGTQYF. Here the CDR3 DNA reads TGCGCCAGCAGCCAATTAGCCGGTACGCAGTATTTT.

The rearrangement uses TRBV4-1 and TRBJ1-1, with D hard to call. The CDR3 runs to 13 residues. Trimming removed 4 bases from V and 7 bases from J, with 13 bases in between. Germline CDR1 and CDR2: MGHRA and YSYEKL. As DNA, the CDR3 is TGCGCCAGCAGCCGAGAATCCAAGGGTGAAGCTTTCTTT. Translating it yields CASSRESKGEAFF.

This clonotype was observed a handful of times. The chain couples TRBV9 to TRBJ2-4, with 9 bases aligning to TRBD1. TRBJ2-7 matches the DNA end more closely, so the J call is doubtful. CDR1 is SGDLS and CDR2 is YYNGEE in the germline V gene. CDR3 size: 15 residues. CDR3 coding DNA: TGTGCCAGCAGCTCCCGACCGGGACAGGGTTCCGAGCAGTACTTC. Residues: CASSSRPGQGSEQYF.

Details on this clonotype: The CDR3 ends on some other residue instead of the conserved phenylalanine or tryptophan, so this is likely a read error. The genes are TRBV29-1 and TRBJ2-6; D gene uncertain. There are 14 residues in the CDR3. Germline-derived CDR1 and CDR2 are SQVTM and ANQGSEA. Deletions cut 4 bases from V and 1 base from J, with 8 bases between. The CDR3 here is CSVAVWSGANVLTL. The CDR3 DNA sequence: TGCAGCGTTGCGGTATGGTCTGGGGCCAACGTCCTGACTTTA.

J is TRBJ2-5 and V is TRBV3-1; TRBD2 matches 12 bases. The end of the DNA fits TRBJ2-7 better, so the J call may be wrong. The CDR3 sequence is 19 residues long. Germline V gene lookup returns CDR1 LGHDT and CDR2 YNNKEL (reference sequence). Here the CDR3 reads CASSPVATSGGNSGYEQYF. CDR3 bases: TGTGCCAGCAGCCCAGTTGCGACTAGCGGGGGAAACAGCGGTTACGAGCAGTACTTC.

V gene TRBV6-5 combines with J gene TRBJ1-1; D unclear. Germline loops: CDR1 MNHEY, CDR2 SVGAGI. V dropped 5 bases and J dropped 1 base, with 17 bases sitting between them. CDR3 length equals 16 residues. Here the CDR3 reads CASSPQANLPNTEAFF. The CDR3 nucleotides are TGTGCCAGCAGTCCCCAGGCCAACCTACCGAACACTGAAGCTTTCTTT.

The chain is built from TRBV20-1 and TRBJ1-6; TRBD1 might be the D (6 bases). With 5 bases removed from V and 3 bases from J, the gap between germline ends came to 14 bases. Germline lookup yields CDR1 DFQATT and CDR2 SNEGSKA (reference sequence). CDR3 length equals 15 residues. This chain's CDR3 is CSAREGGLYNSPLHF. For the CDR3, the DNA is TGCAGTGCTCGTGAGGGGGGACTCTATAATTCACCCCTCCACTTT.

The chain carries TRBV20-1 and TRBJ2-1, with D possibly matching TRBD2 (6 bases). This CDR3 comprises 15 residues. Germline lookup yields CDR1 DFQATT and CDR2 SNEGSKA (reference sequence). Trimming stripped 0 bases from V and 4 bases from J, with 13 bases between. The CDR3 sequence: CSARDTSGQYNEQFF. The CDR3 DNA reads as TGCAGTGCTAGAGATACAAGCGGGCAATACAATGAGCAGTTCTTC.

This clonotype was picked up many times. The chain is built from TRBV9 and TRBJ2-3; D is possibly TRBD2 (5 bases). Germline-derived CDR1 and CDR2 are SGDLS and YYNGEE. This CDR3 has 15 amino acids. Trimming took off 1 base at V and 2 bases at J, with 11 bases between the two ends. The CDR3 coding sequence is TGTGCCAGCAGCGTACCAGCGGCGTTCACAGATACGCAGTATTTT. This gives the protein CASSVPAAFTDTQYF. Full variable domain (remainder filled in from reference TRBV9 and TRBJ2-3): DSGVTQTPKHLITATGQRVTLRCSPRSGDLSVYWYQQSLDQGLQFLIQYYNGEERAKGNILERFSAQQFPDLHSELNLSSLELGDSALYFCASSVPAAFTDTQYFGPGTRLTVL.

This clonotype appeared a few times. The V call is TRBV24-1, the J call TRBJ2-5; 7 bases align to TRBD1. The germline CDR1 and CDR2 sequences are KGHDR and SFDVKD. CDR3 length: 15 residues. J lost 0 bases, V lost 4 bases, and 4 bases had no gene match. This CDR3 reads CATSERDRHQETQYF. The DNA for the CDR3 is TGTGCCACCAGTGAACGGGACAGACACCAAGAGACCCAGTACTTC.

This sequence joins TRBV20-1 and TRBJ2-7; 11 bases match TRBD1. The CDR3 is made up of 16 amino acids. The germline V gene has CDR1 DFQATT and CDR2 SNEGSKA (reference sequence). The V and J ends lost 6 bases and 1 base, in that order; junction bases with no gene match: 11. CDR3 bases: TGCAGTGCAAAACCGGGACAGGGGGTCCCTTCCTACGAGCAGTACTTC. Protein product: CSAKPGQGVPSYEQYF.

This clonotype was counted only a few times. V is TRBV20-1 and J is TRBJ2-3; 11 positions match TRBD2. The CDR3 contains 16 residues. The V and J ends lost 3 bases and 3 bases, in that order; junction bases with no gene match: 8. CDR1 DFQATT and CDR2 SNEGSKA come from the germline V gene (reference sequence). The CDR3 DNA follows: TGCAGTGCTAGCCGAACTAGCGGGAGATCAACAGATACGCAGTATTTT. This translates into CSASRTSGRSTDTQYF.

The rearrangement joins TRBV4-1 to TRBJ1-1; TRBD1 is a possible D gene (5 bases). V was trimmed by 4 bases and J by 4 bases, leaving 10 bases between them. In germline, CDR1 is MGHRA, CDR2 YSYEKL. This CDR3 is built from 13 residues. CDR3 nucleotide sequence: TGCGCCAGCAGCCGGGGGTGGTTCACTGAAGCTTTCTTT. Its translation: CASSRGWFTEAFF.

This clonotype was detected only a few times. The V and J genes are TRBV5-1 and TRBJ2-1; tentatively, D is TRBD2 (6 bases). The CDR3 has 19 residues. Germline values: CDR1 SGHRS, CDR2 YFSETQ. V was trimmed by 1 base and J by 0 bases, leaving 20 bases between them. In nucleotides, the CDR3 is TGCGCCAGCAGCTTGCGGACTATACGGTTGGAGAGCTCCTACAATGAGCAGTTCTTC. This sequence encodes CASSLRTIRLESSYNEQFF.